Below are 11 T cell receptor beta chains sequenced from a single sample in a study of blood T cell repertoires in COVID-19. Using immunoSEQ multiplex PCR, the repertoire was profiled, and TCRdb retains in-frame clones only, with some absent. The sample records about 140,000 clones, 70% to 90% being singletons. The source material was peripheral blood. Receptors originate from a woman between 55 and 75 years old with acute or convalescent COVID-19.

This clone was detected a few times. The J gene is TRBJ1-3, the V gene TRBV7-8; D unclear. Germline values: CDR1 SGHVS, CDR2 FQNEAQ. Trimming took 5 bases from V and 2 from J, leaving 19 bases between them. There are 17 residues in the CDR3. Written as DNA, the CDR3 is TGTGCCAGCAGCCCATACGACGGGATTGGTCCTGGAAACACCATATATTTT. This sequence encodes CASSPYDGIGPGNTIYF.

This clone was found once. CDR3: CASIPRGTGIILEQYF. CDR3 sequence (DNA): TGTGCCAGCATCCCCAGAGGAACAGGGATAATACTCGAGCAGTACTTC. V usage is TRBV11-2 and J usage is TRBJ2-7; weak D call: TRBD1 (6 bases). The CDR3 consists of 16 residues. Germline loops: CDR1 SGHAT, CDR2 FQNNGV. Trimming pared 7 bases from V and 6 bases from J, leaving 25 bases between.

The chain employs TRBV10-3 and TRBJ2-3; 7 bases agree with TRBD1. CDR3 size: 14 residues. Per germline, CDR1 ENHRY and CDR2 SYGVKD. V trimming: 5 bases; J trimming: 0 bases; junction bases outside the gene matches: 2. The CDR3 DNA follows: TGTGCCATCAGTACAGGGGTTAGCACAGATACGCAGTATTTT. Residues: CAISTGVSTDTQYF.

This rearrangement joins TRBV4-1 to TRBJ2-7; no definite D call. Germline V gene data show CDR1 as MGHRA and CDR2 as YSYEKL. Trimming removed 1 base from V and 1 base from J, with 8 bases in between. This CDR3 is built from 14 residues. The CDR3 sequence is CASSQAEISYEQYF. CDR3 DNA: TGCGCCAGCAGCCAAGCTGAGATATCCTACGAGCAGTACTTC.

This clone was found once. The chain recombines TRBV5-4 with TRBJ2-5; 10 bases map to TRBD1. Germline CDR1 is SGHNT and CDR2 is YYREEE (reference sequence). Losses at the gene ends were 2 bases for V and 0 bases for J; bases not matched to a gene: 7. The length of the CDR3 is 17 residues. CDR3 nucleotide sequence: TGTGCCAGCAGCTTAGGGACAGGGGTTAGGTACCAAGAGACCCAGTACTTC. Translated, it gives CASSLGTGVRYQETQYF.

The chain couples TRBV5-4 to TRBJ1-1, with 7 bases aligning to TRBD1. Germline values: CDR1 SGHNT, CDR2 YYREEE (reference sequence). The V gene end was trimmed by 6 bases and the J gene end by 4 bases; junction bases not matched to a gene: 12. This CDR3 spans 15 amino acids. As DNA, the CDR3 is TGTGCCAGCATCCTCCAGGGGGGCGCATTCACTGAAGCTTTCTTT. It yields the protein CASILQGGAFTEAFF.

The chain is built from TRBV9 and TRBJ1-1, with 7 bases identical to TRBD1. V lost 5 bases, J lost 5 bases, and 9 bases stayed unmatched. The CDR3 sequence is 14 residues long. CDR1 is SGDLS, CDR2 YYNGEE, per germline. The CDR3 DNA sequence: TGTGCCAGCAGTGAAGGGGGCGGGTTGACTGAAGCTTTCTTT. Amino acid sequence: CASSEGGGLTEAFF.

The chain employs TRBV6-6 and TRBJ2-7; 7 bases align to TRBD1. Germline V lookup: CDR1 MNHNY, CDR2 SVGAGI (reference sequence). The trim removed 0 bases at V and 0 bases at J, leaving 5 bases unmatched. There are 16 residues in the CDR3. CDR3 in DNA: TGTGCCAGCAGTTACTCTGGGGACAGCAGCTCCTACGAGCAGTACTTC. Protein sequence: CASSYSGDSSSYEQYF.

This clone was seen only a few times. This chain connects TRBV2 to TRBJ2-2, with a possible D match to TRBD1 (6 bases). The CDR3 length is 13 residues. V lost 7 bases and J lost 6, with 12 bases in between. Germline V lookup: CDR1 SNHLY, CDR2 FYNNEI. In nucleotides, the CDR3 is TGTGCCAGCAAAAGAGGGGGTCCCGGGGAGCTGTTTTTT. The encoded protein is CASKRGGPGELFF.

The chain carries TRBV10-3 and TRBJ2-1; D possibly corresponds to TRBD1 (5 bases). The germline CDR1 and CDR2 sequences are ENHRY and SYGVKD. V was pared by 7 bases and J by 0 bases, with 10 bases between. The CDR3 covers 14 residues. The CDR3 region has the DNA TGTGCCATCAAGGGGATTAGCTCCTACAATGAGCAGTTCTTC. It specifies CAIKGISSYNEQFF.

This clone was recorded only once. The rearrangement links TRBV18 to TRBJ2-7; D gene uncertain. V was trimmed by 3 bases and J by 2 bases, leaving 2 bases between them. The CDR3 consists of 11 residues. CDR1 is KGHSH and CDR2 is LQKENI in the germline V gene. This CDR3 is CASSPTYEQYF. The CDR3 coding sequence is TGTGCCAGCTCACCCACCTACGAGCAGTACTTC.